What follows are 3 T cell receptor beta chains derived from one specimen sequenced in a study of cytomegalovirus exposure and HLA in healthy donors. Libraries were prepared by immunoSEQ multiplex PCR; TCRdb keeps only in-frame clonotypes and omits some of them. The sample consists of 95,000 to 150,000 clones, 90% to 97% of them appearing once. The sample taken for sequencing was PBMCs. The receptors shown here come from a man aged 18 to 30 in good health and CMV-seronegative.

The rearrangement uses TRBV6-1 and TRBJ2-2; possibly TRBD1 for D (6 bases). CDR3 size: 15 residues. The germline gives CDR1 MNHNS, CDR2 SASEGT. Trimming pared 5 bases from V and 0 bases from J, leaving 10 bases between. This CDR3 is CASSNRAANTGELFF. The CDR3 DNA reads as TGTGCCAGCAGTAACAGGGCCGCGAACACCGGGGAGCTGTTTTTT.

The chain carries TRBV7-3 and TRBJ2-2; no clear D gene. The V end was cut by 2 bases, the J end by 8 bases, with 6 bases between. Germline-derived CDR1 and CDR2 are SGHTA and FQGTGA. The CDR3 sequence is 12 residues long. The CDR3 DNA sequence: TGTGCCAGCAGCTTATTATCTGGGGAGCTGTTTTTT. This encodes CASSLLSGELFF.

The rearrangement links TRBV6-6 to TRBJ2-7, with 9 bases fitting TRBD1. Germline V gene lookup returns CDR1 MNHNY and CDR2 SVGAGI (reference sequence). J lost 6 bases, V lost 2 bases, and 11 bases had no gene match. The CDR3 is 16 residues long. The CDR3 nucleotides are TGTGCCAGCAGTTACATCGGGGGACAGGGAAAAGGCGAGCAGTACTTC. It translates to CASSYIGGQGKGEQYF.